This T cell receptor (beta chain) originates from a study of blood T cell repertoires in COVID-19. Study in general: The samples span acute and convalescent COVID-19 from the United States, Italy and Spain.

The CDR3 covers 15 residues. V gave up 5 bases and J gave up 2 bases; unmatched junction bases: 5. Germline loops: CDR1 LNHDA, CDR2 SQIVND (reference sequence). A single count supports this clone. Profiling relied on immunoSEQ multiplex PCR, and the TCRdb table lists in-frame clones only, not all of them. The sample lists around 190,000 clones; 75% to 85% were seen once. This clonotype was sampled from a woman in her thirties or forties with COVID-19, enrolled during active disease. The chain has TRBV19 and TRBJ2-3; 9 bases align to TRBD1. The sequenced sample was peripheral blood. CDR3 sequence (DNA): TGTGCCAGTAGTGTCGGACAGGGGAACACAGATACGCAGTATTTT. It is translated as CASSVGQGNTDTQYF.